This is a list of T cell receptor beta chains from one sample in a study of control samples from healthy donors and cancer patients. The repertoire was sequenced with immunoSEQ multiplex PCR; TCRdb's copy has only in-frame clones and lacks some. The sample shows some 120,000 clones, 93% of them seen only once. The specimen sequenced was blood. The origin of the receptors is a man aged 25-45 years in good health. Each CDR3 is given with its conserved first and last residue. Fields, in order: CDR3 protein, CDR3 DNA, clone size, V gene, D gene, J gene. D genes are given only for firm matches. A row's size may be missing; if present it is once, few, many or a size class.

CDR3 protein: CASSLGTGVGNSPLHF; CDR3 DNA: TGTGCCAGCAGCTTAGGGACAGGGGTTGGCAATTCACCCCTCCACTTT; clone size: .; V gene: TRBV7-9; D gene: TRBD1; J gene: TRBJ1-6
CDR3 protein: CASSLAISGVVGHTDTQYF; CDR3 DNA: TGCGCCAGCAGCTTGGCCATATCGGGGGTTGTGGGGCACACAGATACGCAGTATTTT; clone size: .; V gene: TRBV5-1; D gene: .; J gene: TRBJ2-3
CDR3 protein: CASERTGSSYNSPLHF; CDR3 DNA: TGTGCCTCTGAAAGGACAGGGAGCTCCTATAATTCACCCCTCCACTTT; clone size: few; V gene: TRBV30; D gene: TRBD1; J gene: TRBJ1-6
CDR3 protein: CASSPWTGVENGYTF; CDR3 DNA: TGTGCCAGCAGCCCGTGGACAGGGGTAGAGAATGGCTACACCTTC; clone size: .; V gene: TRBV7-2; D gene: TRBD1; J gene: TRBJ1-2
CDR3 protein: CASSDRGGGNEKLFF; CDR3 DNA: TGTGCCAGCAGCGACAGGGGCGGAGGGAATGAAAAACTGTTTTTT; clone size: .; V gene: TRBV6-5; D gene: TRBD1; J gene: TRBJ1-4
CDR3 protein: CASSFSENTEAFF; CDR3 DNA: TGCGCCAGCAGCTTCTCAGAGAACACTGAAGCTTTCTTT; clone size: .; V gene: TRBV5-1; D gene: .; J gene: TRBJ1-1
CDR3 protein: CASSLPSPSGNTIYF; CDR3 DNA: TGTGCCAGCAGTTTGCCCAGCCCCTCTGGAAACACCATATATTTT; clone size: .; V gene: TRBV27; D gene: .; J gene: TRBJ1-3
CDR3 protein: CASSPRDRGTEAFF; CDR3 DNA: TGTGCCAGCAGCCCGAGAGACAGGGGCACTGAAGCTTTCTTT; clone size: .; V gene: TRBV11-2; D gene: TRBD1; J gene: TRBJ1-1
CDR3 protein: CASSPGRQKPNTEAFF; CDR3 DNA: TGTGCCAGCAGTCCCGGGAGACAAAAGCCTAACACTGAAGCTTTCTTT; clone size: .; V gene: TRBV27; D gene: .; J gene: TRBJ1-1
CDR3 protein: CASSPGFRLNEKLFF; CDR3 DNA: TGTGCCAGCAGCCCGGGGTTTCGGTTAAATGAAAAACTGTTTTTT; clone size: once; V gene: TRBV6-5; D gene: .; J gene: TRBJ1-4